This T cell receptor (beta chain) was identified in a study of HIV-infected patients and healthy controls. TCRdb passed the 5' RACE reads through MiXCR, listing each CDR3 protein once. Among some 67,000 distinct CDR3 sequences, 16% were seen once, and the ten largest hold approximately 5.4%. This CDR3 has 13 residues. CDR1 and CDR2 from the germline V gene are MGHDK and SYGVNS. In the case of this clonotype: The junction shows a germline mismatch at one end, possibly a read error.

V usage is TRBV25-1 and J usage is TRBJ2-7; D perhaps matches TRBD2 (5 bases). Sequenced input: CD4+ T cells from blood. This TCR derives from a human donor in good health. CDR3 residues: CVSSDAGAREQYF. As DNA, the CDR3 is TGTGTCAGCAGTGACGCGGGCGCTCGGGAGCAGTACTTC.